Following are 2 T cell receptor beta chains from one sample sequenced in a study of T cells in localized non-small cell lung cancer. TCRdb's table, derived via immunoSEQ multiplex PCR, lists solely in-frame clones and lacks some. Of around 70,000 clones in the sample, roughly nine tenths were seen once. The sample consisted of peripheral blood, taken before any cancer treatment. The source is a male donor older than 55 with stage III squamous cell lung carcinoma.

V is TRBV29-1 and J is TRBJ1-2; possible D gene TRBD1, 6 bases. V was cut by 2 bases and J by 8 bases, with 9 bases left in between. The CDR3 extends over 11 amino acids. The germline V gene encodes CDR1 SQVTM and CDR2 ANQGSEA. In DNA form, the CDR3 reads TGCAGCGTTGAAAGAGGACAGGGCTACACCTTC. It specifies CSVERGQGYTF.

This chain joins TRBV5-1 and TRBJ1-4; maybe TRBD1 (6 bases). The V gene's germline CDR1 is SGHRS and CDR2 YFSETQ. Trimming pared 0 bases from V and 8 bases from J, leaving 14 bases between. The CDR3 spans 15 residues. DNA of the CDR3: TGCGCCAGCAGCTTGGAGGACCAGGGGTGGGAAAAACTGTTTTTT. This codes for CASSLEDQGWEKLFF.